This T cell receptor (beta chain) was documented in a study of blood T cell repertoires in COVID-19. About the study: The United States, Italy and Spain provided the acute and convalescent COVID-19 samples.

V was pared by 6 bases and J by 4 bases, with 6 bases of the junction left unmatched. Germline V gene lookup returns CDR1 MDHEN and CDR2 SYDVKM. This CDR3 is built from 14 residues. Seattle researchers signed up patients amid active infection and tracked them longitudinally. The authors' processing: How many nucleated cells were present was estimated from reference gene primer amplification. Some clones are missing from TCRdb's copy, which holds only in-frame ones; the method was immunoSEQ multiplex PCR. Clone size and the V and J calls come from that table; the DNA yielded D and trimming. The sample has under 200,000 clones; approximately 90% are singletons.

This clonotype was obtained from a man in his late teens or twenties with COVID-19, enrolled during active disease. What was sequenced was peripheral blood. V gene TRBV28 combines with J gene TRBJ1-2, with 9 bases matching TRBD1. CDR3 bases: TGTGCCAGCAGGACCGGACAGGGGACCTATGGCTACACCTTC. Its protein product is CASRTGQGTYGYTF.